These 6 T cell receptor beta chains were sequenced from one sample in a study of brain metastases from non-small cell lung cancer. The repertoire was sequenced with immunoSEQ multiplex PCR; TCRdb's copy has only in-frame clones and lacks some. Of around 3,500 clones in the sample, under 80% were seen once. Material for sequencing was primary lung tumor tissue. These receptors all stem from a donor aged 40 or over with non-small cell lung cancer.

In its sample, this clone ranks as large. This sample also contains other DNA sequences that code for the same CDR3. The V call is TRBV12-5, the J call TRBJ2-7; D call uncertain. The CDR3 contains 13 residues. Trimming removed 4 bases from V and 3 bases from J, with 10 bases in between. Per the germline V gene, CDR1 is LGHNT and CDR2 is FRNRAP. The CDR3 protein is CASGSGGGYEQYF. CDR3 DNA sequence: TGTGCTAGTGGTTCCGGCGGCGGCTACGAGCAGTACTTC.

J is TRBJ1-2 and V is TRBV4-2; D is possibly TRBD1 (5 bases). CDR3 length: 16 amino acids. The V and J ends lost 0 bases and 1 base respectively, with 12 bases between them. Germline CDR1 reads LGHNA; CDR2 reads YNFKEQ. The CDR3 protein is CASSQDPGRNNYGYTF. The CDR3 DNA is TGTGCCAGCAGCCAAGACCCAGGGCGTAATAACTATGGCTACACCTTC.

The rearrangement joins TRBV5-1 to TRBJ2-7; 10 bases fit TRBD1. Germline assignment: CDR1 SGHRS and CDR2 YFSETQ. V shed 3 bases and J 4 bases; nucleotides not matched to a gene: 7. The CDR3 runs 15 residues. CDR3 sequence: CASSWGQGPEYEQYF. In nucleotides, the CDR3 is TGCGCCAGCAGCTGGGGACAGGGGCCAGAGTACGAGCAGTACTTC.

As to this clone: At one end, the junction sequence differs from germline, possibly due to a read error. The CDR3 DNA follows: TGTGCCAGCAATTACGCGCAGGGGTCCCCCAATGAGCAGTTCTTC. Residues: CASNYAQGSPNEQFF. The rearrangement joins TRBV6-6 to TRBJ2-1; D might be TRBD1 (6 bases). The CDR3 is 15 residues long. Germline V lookup: CDR1 MNHNY, CDR2 SVGAGI (reference sequence).

Of note for this clone: The junction departs from germline at one end; a sequencing error may be responsible. At the DNA level, this CDR3 is encoded by other sequences in the same sample as well. The chain links TRBV6-5 to TRBJ1-3; D gene unclear. The germline V gene has CDR1 MNHEY and CDR2 SVGAGI. CDR3 length: 13 amino acids. The CDR3 here is CASSLKGGNTIYF. CDR3 DNA sequence: TGTGCTAGCAGCCTAAAGGGAGGAAACACCATATATTTT.

The chain employs TRBV14 and TRBJ1-4; D is uncertain. Germline CDR1 and CDR2: SGHDN and FVKESK. This CDR3 is 14 amino acids long. Trimming removed 0 bases at V and 8 bases at J, with 10 bases between. The CDR3 region is CASSQEWSGEKLFF. The DNA for the CDR3 is TGTGCCAGCAGCCAAGAGTGGTCGGGGGAAAAACTGTTTTTT.